The subject of this entry is one T cell receptor (beta chain). This entry is derived from a study of control samples from healthy donors and cancer patients. Clones were read by immunoSEQ multiplex PCR, and TCRdb kept only the in-frame ones, dropping some. The table lists about 160,000 clones, 94% of them singletons. Sequenced sample: blood. The clonotype comes from a woman between 40 and 55 years old in good health.

The CDR3 coding sequence is TGTGCCTCCCAGAGGGCGAGGATGAACACTGAAGCTTTCTTT. As protein: CASQRARMNTEAFF. The chain joins TRBV19 to TRBJ1-1; the D is unclear. V dropped 11 bases and J dropped 0 bases, with 16 bases sitting between them. This CDR3 region has 14 residues. From germline, CDR1 is LNHDA and CDR2 SQIVND (reference sequence).